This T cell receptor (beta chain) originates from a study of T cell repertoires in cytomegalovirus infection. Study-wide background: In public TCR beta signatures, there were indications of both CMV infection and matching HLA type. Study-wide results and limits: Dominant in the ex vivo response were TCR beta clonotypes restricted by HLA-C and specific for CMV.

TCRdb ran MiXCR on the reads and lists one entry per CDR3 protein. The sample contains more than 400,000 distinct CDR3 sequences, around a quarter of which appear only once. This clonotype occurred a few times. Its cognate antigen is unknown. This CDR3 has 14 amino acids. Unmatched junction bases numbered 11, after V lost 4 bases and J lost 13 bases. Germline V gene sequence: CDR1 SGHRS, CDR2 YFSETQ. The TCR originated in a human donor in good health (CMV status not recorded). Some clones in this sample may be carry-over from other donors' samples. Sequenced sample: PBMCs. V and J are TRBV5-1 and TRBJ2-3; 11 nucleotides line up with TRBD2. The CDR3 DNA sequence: TGCGCCAGCAGCACCGGGACTAGCGGTCCCACCGAGTATTTT. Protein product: CASSTGTSGPTEYF. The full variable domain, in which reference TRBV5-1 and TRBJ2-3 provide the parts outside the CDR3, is KAGVTQTPRYLIKTRGQQVTLSCSPISGHRSVSWYQQTPGQGLQFLFEYFSETQRNKGNFPGRFSGRQFSNSRSEMNVSTLELGDSALYLCASSTGTSGPTEYFGPGTRLTVL.